The clone carrying this T cell receptor beta chain came up once. Cohort 3 donors were reported recovered after two negative PCRs, clearance, or symptom resolution. The data derive from a study of blood T cell repertoires in COVID-19. The table came from immunoSEQ multiplex PCR; TCRdb's copy has only in-frame clones and leaves some out. The sample yields approximately 210,000 clones, 87% seen once. The CDR3 sequence is 12 residues long. The germline V gene has CDR1 MNHEY and CDR2 SVGAGI. V was trimmed by 11 bases and J by 5 bases, leaving 15 bases between them. Sequences were obtained from PBMCs or T cells enriched from blood (not recorded which). The chain couples TRBV6-5 to TRBJ1-2; TRBD1 might be the D (6 bases). The TCR sequence derives from a woman in her 30s who had recovered from COVID-19. The chain's CDR3 is CAVSLQGYGYTF. In nucleotides, the CDR3 is TGTGCCGTCAGCCTACAGGGATATGGCTACACCTTC.